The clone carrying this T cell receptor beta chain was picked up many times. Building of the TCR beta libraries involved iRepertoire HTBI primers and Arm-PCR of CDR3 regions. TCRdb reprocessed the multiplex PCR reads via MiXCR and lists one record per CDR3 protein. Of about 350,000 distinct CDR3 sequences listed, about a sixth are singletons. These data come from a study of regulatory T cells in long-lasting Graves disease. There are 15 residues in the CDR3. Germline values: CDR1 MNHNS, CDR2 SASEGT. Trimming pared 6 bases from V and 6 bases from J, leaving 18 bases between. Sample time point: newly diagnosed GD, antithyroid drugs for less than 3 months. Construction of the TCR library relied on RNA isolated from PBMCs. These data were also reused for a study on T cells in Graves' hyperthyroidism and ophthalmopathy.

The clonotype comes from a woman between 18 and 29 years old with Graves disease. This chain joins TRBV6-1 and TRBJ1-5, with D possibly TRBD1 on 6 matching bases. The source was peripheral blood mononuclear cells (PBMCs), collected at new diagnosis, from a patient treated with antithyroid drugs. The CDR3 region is CASRAQGGDSQPQHF. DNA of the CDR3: TGTGCCAGCAGGGCTCAAGGGGGGGACTCTCAGCCCCAGCATTTT.